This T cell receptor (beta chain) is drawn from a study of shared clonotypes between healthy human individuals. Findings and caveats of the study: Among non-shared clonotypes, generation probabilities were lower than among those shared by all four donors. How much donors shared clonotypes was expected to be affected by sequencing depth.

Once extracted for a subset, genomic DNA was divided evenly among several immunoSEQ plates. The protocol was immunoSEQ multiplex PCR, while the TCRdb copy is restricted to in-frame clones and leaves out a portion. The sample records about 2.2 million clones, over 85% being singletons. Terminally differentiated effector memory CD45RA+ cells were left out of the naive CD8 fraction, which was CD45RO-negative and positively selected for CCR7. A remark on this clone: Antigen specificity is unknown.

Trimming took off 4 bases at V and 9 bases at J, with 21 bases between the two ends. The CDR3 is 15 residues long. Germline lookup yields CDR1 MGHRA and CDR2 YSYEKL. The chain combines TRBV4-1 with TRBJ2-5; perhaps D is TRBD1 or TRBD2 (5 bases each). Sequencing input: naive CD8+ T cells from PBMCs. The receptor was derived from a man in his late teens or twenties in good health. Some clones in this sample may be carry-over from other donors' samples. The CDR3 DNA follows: TGCGCCAGCAGCCTAGATTTGAGGGGCGGCCCCCCCCAGTACTTC. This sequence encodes CASSLDLRGGPPQYF.